This TCR beta chain was sequenced in a study of T cell responses to AZD1222 COVID-19 vaccine. Study results and limitations: At baseline, seropositivity was found in only a handful of AZD1222 recipients.

Measured with immunoSEQ multiplex PCR; TCRdb has only the in-frame clones, and not every one. The sample includes about 150,000 clones, 85% to 95% of them seen just once. Points on this clone: The antigen is not known.

The sample in question was peripheral blood, obtained on day 0 of AZD1222 vaccination. The TCR originated in an adult in good health.

The CDR3 sequence is CASSLEGGRTGYTF. The CDR3 DNA reads TGTGCCAGCAGCTTAGAGGGGGGCAGAACTGGCTACACCTTC. V usage is TRBV7-9 and J usage is TRBJ1-2; maybe TRBD1 (6 bases). Germline assignment: CDR1 SEHNR and CDR2 FQNEAQ (reference sequence). The CDR3 has 14 residues. The germline V and J ends were trimmed by 1 base and 7 bases, with 13 bases remaining between them.